This T cell receptor beta chain was captured by sequencing in a study of blood T cell repertoires in COVID-19. Study information: Researchers got acute and convalescent COVID-19 samples from the United States, Italy and Spain. T cells, B-cell-depleted T cells, or PBMCs provided the cDNA or gDNA that served as material.

This CDR3 is built from 15 residues. Germline CDR1 and CDR2: SGHNT and YYREEE (reference sequence). V dropped 4 bases and J dropped 2; count of bases not matched to a gene: 6. This table comes from immunoSEQ multiplex PCR, and its TCRdb copy is limited to in-frame clones, with some not included. The data show more than 150,000 clones, about four fifths seen once. The material sequenced was peripheral blood. This sequence was found in a man in his 60s with acute or convalescent COVID-19. The chain carries TRBV5-4 and TRBJ2-1; 7 nucleotides match TRBD1. The CDR3 region is CASSPGTATYNEQFF. In DNA form, the CDR3 reads TGTGCCAGCAGCCCCGGGACAGCCACCTACAATGAGCAGTTCTTC.